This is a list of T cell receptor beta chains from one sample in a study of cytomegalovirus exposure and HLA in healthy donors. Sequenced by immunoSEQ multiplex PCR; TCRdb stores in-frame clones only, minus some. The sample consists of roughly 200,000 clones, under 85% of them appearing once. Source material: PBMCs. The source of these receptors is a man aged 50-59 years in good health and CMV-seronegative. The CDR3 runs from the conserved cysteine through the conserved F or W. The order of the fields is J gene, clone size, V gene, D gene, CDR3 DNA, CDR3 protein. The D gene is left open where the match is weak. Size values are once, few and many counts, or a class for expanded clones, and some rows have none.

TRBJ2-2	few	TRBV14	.	TGTGCCAGCAGCCGTAGAACGGCGGTGAACACCGGGGAGCTGTTTTTT	CASSRRTAVNTGELFF
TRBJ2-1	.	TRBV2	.	TGTGCCAGCAGTGTAGGGGGGGGACGGCACAATGAGCAGTTCTTC	CASSVGGGRHNEQFF
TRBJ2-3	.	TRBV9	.	TGTGCCAGCAGCGTAGTTAGCGCGGGTATAGATACGCAGTATTTT	CASSVVSAGIDTQYF
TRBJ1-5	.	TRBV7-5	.	TGTGTCAGAACCCTATCTACCCCGGCCCAGCATTTT	CVRTLSTPAQHF
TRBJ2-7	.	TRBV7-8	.	TGTGCCAGCAGCTTAGCGGAGGGGGGGCAGTACGAGCAGTACTTC	CASSLAEGGQYEQYF
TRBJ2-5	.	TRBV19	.	TGTGCCAGTAGTAATACAGGGCAAGAGACCCAGTACTTC	CASSNTGQETQYF
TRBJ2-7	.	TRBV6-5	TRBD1	TGTGCCAGCAGTTCCCCGCGACAGGGGAGGTACGAGCAGTACTTC	CASSSPRQGRYEQYF
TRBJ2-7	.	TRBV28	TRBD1	TGTGCCAGCAGTGGACAGGGCGGAAACTCCTACGAGCAGTACTTC	CASSGQGGNSYEQYF
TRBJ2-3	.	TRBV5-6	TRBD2	TGTGCCAGCAGCTTGCGTGTGGGACTAGCGGGAGAACAGGATACGCAGTATTTT	CASSLRVGLAGEQDTQYF
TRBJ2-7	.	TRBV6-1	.	TGTGCCAGCAGAGCCCTTACTAGCTACGAGCAGTACTTC	CASRALTSYEQYF
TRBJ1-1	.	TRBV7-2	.	TGTGCCAGCAGCCGACAACTCCTGAACACTGAAGCTTTCTTT	CASSRQLLNTEAFF
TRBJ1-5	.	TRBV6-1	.	TGTGCCAGTAGTGATCTGCCAGGGACATTTTCGGACCAGCCCCAGCATTTT	CASSDLPGTFSDQPQHF
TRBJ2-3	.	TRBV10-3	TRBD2	TGTGCCGGGGGGGGACCGACCACAGATACGCAGTATTTT	CAGGGPTTDTQYF
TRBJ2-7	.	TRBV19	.	TGTGCCAGTAGTAGGCAGGGGCAGGCCTACGAGCAGTACTTC	CASSRQGQAYEQYF
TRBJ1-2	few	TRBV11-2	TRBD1	TGTGCCAGCAAAAATACAGGGGGCGCGGGCTATGGCTACACCTTC	CASKNTGGAGYGYTF
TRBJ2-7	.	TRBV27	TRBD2	TGTGCCAGCAGGACTAGCGGGGGGGGAAACGAGCAGTACTTC	CASRTSGGGNEQYF
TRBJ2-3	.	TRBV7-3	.	TGTGCCAGCAGCCGCGCCCCAACATACCAGGACACAGATACGCAGTATTTT	CASSRAPTYQDTDTQYF
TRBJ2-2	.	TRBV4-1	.	TGCGCCAGCAGCCAAGATCTTAGTGGTCTTCGGAGCACCGGGGAGCTGTTTTTT	CASSQDLSGLRSTGELFF
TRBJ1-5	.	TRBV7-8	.	TGTGCCAGCAGCCCTAGACAGGGCAATCAGCCCCAGCATTTT	CASSPRQGNQPQHF
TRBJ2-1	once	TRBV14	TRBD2	TGTGCCAGCAGCCAAGATCGGACTAGCGGGAGACGGGACAATGAGCAGTTCTTC	CASSQDRTSGRRDNEQFF
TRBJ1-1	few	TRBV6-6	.	TGTGCCAGCAGTTACATTGACAGTTCTGAAGCTTTCTTT	CASSYIDSSEAFF
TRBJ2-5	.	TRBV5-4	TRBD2	TGTGCCAGCAGCTTACCGGGAGGGCAAGAGACCCAGTACTTC	CASSLPGGQETQYF
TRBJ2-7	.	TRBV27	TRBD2	TGTGCCAGCAGTTTGGGGCGGGAGTCCTCCTACGAGCAGTACTTC	CASSLGRESSYEQYF
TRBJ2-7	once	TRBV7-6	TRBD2	TGTGCCAGCAGCCGGACTAGCGGGAGTGGTCAGGTCGAGCAGTACTTC	CASSRTSGSGQVEQYF